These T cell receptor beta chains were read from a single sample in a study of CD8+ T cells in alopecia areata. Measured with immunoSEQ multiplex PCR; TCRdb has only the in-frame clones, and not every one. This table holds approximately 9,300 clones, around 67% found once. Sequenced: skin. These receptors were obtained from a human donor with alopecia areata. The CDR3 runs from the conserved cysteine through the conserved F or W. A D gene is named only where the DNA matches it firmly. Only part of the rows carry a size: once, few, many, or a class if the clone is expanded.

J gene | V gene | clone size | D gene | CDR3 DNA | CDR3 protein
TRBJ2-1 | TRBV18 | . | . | TGTGCCAGCTCACCAATAGCTAGGATGGCGATCTACAATGAGCAGTTCTTC | CASSPIARMAIYNEQFF
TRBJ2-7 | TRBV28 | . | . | TGTGCCAGCAGTTTAATTCAGAGGGGCCCTCCCTCCTACGAGCAGTACTTC | CASSLIQRGPPSYEQYF
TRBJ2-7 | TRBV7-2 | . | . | TGTGCCAGCAGCTTAGATTGGGCGGGGGCGTACGAGCAGTACTTC | CASSLDWAGAYEQYF
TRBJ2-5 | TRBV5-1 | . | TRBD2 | TGCGCCAGCAGCCCCCGTACAGGGGGCTGGACTAGCGGGACTATGGAGACCCAGTACTTC | CASSPRTGGWTSGTMETQYF
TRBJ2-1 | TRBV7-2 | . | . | TGTGCCAGCAGCTTAGTAGGGATTGAGCAGTTCTTC | CASSLVGIEQFF
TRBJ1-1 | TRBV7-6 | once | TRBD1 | TGTGCCAGCAGCTTAGGGTCGACAGGGGAGGGAACTGAAGCTTTCTTT | CASSLGSTGEGTEAFF
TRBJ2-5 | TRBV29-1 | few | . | TGCAGCGTTGAAGATCGTGGGGGCCGAAAGACCCAGTACTTC | CSVEDRGGRKTQYF
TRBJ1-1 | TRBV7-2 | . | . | TGTGCCAGCAGCTCCCGGGATCGTAACACTGAAGCTTTCTTT | CASSSRDRNTEAFF
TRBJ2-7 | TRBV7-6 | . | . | TGTGCCAGCAGCTTAGATCAACTGAGCCACGAGCAGTACTTC | CASSLDQLSHEQYF
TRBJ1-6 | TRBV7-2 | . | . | TGTGCCAGCAGCTTTTTGGGCAGATATAATTCACCCCTCCACTTT | CASSFLGRYNSPLHF
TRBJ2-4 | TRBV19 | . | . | TGTGCCAGTAGTTCGATCGAGGGTAGCCTAAACATTCAGTACTTC | CASSSIEGSLNIQYF
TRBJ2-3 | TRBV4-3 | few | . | TGCGCCAGCAGCCAAGACCGGGACACCGGGTGGAATACGCAGTATTTT | CASSQDRDTGWNTQYF
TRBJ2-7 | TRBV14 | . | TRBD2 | TGTGCCAGCAGCCAAGATACCCTAGCGGCCCCCTACGAGCAGTACTTC | CASSQDTLAAPYEQYF
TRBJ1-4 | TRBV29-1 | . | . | TGCAGCGCCACTGTAAGGACTAATGAAAAACTGTTTTTT | CSATVRTNEKLFF
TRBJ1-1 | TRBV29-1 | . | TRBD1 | TGCAGCGTTGGGCATCCGGGACAGGGTGTATTAGCTTTCTTT | CSVGHPGQGVLAFF
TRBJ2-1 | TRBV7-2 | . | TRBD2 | TGTGCCAGCAGCTTCCCAGGACTAGCACCCAATGAGCAGTTCTTC | CASSFPGLAPNEQFF
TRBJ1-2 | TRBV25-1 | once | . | TGTGCCAGCAGTGACGCCGTCTATGGCTACACTTTC | CASSDAVYGYTF
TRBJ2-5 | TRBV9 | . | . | TGTGCCAGCAGCGGACGGGGGGCTGTACTTATGGAGACCCAGTACTTC | CASSGRGAVLMETQYF
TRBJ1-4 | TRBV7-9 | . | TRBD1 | TGTGCCAGCAGCCTGGGACAGGGAGGGTATGAAAAACTGTTTTTT | CASSLGQGGYEKLFF
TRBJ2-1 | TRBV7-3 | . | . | TGTGCCAGCAGCCCAGGACCGCTCAATGAGCAGTTCTTC | CASSPGPLNEQFF
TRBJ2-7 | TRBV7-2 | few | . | TGTGCCAGCAGCTTCGGACCCGGCCGTTACGAGCAGTACTTC | CASSFGPGRYEQYF
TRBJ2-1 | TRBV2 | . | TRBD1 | TGTGCCAGCACCCGGGACAGGGGGCGCAACAATGAGCAGTTCTTC | CASTRDRGRNNEQFF
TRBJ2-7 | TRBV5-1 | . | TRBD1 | TGCGCCAGCTCCGGACAGGGGATTTCCTACGAGCAGTACTTC | CASSGQGISYEQYF
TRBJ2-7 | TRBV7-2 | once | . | TGTGCCAGCAGCTTATGGGGGGATACGAGCGAGCAGTACTTC | CASSLWGDTSEQYF
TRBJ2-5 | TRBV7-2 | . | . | TGTGCCAGCAGCTTAATTGCCACAGGGAGGAAGACCCAGTACTTC | CASSLIATGRKTQYF
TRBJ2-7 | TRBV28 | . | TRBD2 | TGTGCCAGCAGCGTAGGGACTAGCGGGTACGAGCAGTACTTC | CASSVGTSGYEQYF
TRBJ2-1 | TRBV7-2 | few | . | TGTGCCAGCAGCTTAGCGAGAACACGTTACAATGAGCAGTTCTTC | CASSLARTRYNEQFF